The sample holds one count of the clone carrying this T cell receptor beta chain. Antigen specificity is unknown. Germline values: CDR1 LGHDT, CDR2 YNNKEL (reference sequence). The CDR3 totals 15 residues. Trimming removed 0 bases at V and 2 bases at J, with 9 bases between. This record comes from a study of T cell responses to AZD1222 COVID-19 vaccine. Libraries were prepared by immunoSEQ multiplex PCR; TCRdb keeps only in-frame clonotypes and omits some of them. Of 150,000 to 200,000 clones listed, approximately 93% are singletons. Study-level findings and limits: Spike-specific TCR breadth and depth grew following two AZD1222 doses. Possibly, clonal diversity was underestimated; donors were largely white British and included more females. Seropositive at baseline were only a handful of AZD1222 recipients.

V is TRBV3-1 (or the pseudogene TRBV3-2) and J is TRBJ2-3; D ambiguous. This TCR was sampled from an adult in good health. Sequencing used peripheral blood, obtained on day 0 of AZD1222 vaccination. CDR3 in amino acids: CASSQEATATDTQYF. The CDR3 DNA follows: TGTGCCAGCAGCCAAGAGGCTACCGCCACAGATACGCAGTATTTT.